This TCR beta chain was obtained from a study of blood T cell repertoires in COVID-19. The CDR3 is made up of 13 amino acids. Trimming took off 3 bases at V and 3 bases at J, with 8 bases between the two ends. CDR1 and CDR2 (germline): SGHTA, FQGNSA. Assay used: immunoSEQ multiplex PCR; TCRdb lists only in-frame clones, some missing. The sample has around 100,000 clones; roughly 86% are singletons. The sequencing input was peripheral blood. The chain links TRBV7-2 to TRBJ2-5; perhaps TRBD1 as D (6 bases). The TCR comes from a man aged 35-49 years with acute or convalescent COVID-19. CDR3 protein: CASSFGQKETQYF. CDR3 in DNA: TGTGCCAGCAGCTTTGGACAGAAAGAGACCCAGTACTTC.